The present T cell receptor beta chain was sequenced within a study of response to subunit inactivated influenza vaccine. Remarks on this clonotype: Antigen unknown.

The germline V gene encodes CDR1 LGHDT and CDR2 YNNKEL (reference sequence). V lost 2 bases and J lost 3, with 15 bases in between. The CDR3 totals 16 residues. General study points: T cells newly recruited by each seasonal influenza vaccination are few, the authors suggested.

MiXCR was run by TCRdb on the RT-PCR reads, yielding one entry per CDR3 protein. In the table there are approximately 530,000 distinct CDR3 sequences, 10% to 15% of which are singletons. This TCR was sampled from a man between 50 and 59 years old who received an inactivated influenza vaccine. The starting material was PBMCs from blood, obtained roughly 6 weeks after vaccination. The chain employs TRBV3-1 and TRBJ2-3; either TRBD1 or TRBD2 may fit D (6 bases each). The CDR3 loop reads CASSQPGAAVTDTQYF. CDR3 bases: TGTGCCAGCAGCCAACCGGGGGCTGCCGTAACAGATACGCAGTATTTT.